This T cell receptor (beta chain) emerged from a study of blood T cells in healthy people across ages. The CDR3 is 16 amino acids. CDR1 is LGHDT, CDR2 YNNKEL, per germline (reference sequence). J gave up 2 bases and V 4 bases, and 7 bases lay outside the gene matches. With a J-beta primer mix and a sample-barcoded 5' primer, a second PCR ran roughly 6 to 11 cycles. One entry per CDR3 protein, called by TCRdb with MiXCR from the 5' RACE reads. The sample consists of 800,000 to 950,000 distinct CDR3 sequences, just under 30% of them appearing once. This clonotype was observed a few times. Its antigen remains unknown. Findings and caveats of the study: Possibly, changes in expanded clonotypes were confounded because donor CMV status was unknown. Long-lived donors exceeded aged donors in naive CD4+ cells and diversity.

The same data also contributed to another study, on T cells of mothers and their children. That source adds: Whether pairs are related or unrelated, thymic selection shapes their TCR recombination output in much the same way.

The material sequenced was blood. V usage is TRBV3-1 and J usage is TRBJ2-5, with 10 nucleotides matching TRBD2. The clonotype originates from a woman in her forties in good health. CDR3 sequence: CASSRLAGRLQETQYF. CDR3 nucleotide sequence: TGTGCCAGCAGCCGACTAGCGGGTCGTCTTCAAGAGACCCAGTACTTC.